The 14 T cell receptor beta chains given below trace back to one sample, sequenced in a study of regulatory T cells in long-lasting Graves disease (dated by TCRdb to the early 2020s). Library generation was performed with multiplex PCR. TCRdb shows the sequencer as Illumina HiSeq 4000. To build TCR beta libraries, CDR3 regions were amplified by Arm-PCR using iRepertoire HTBI primers. TCRdb redid the processing of the public reads, applying fastp at Q25 and MiXCR, and retained in-frame beta chains. When rows share a CDR3 protein, they turn into one entry using the most common DNA and genes. The sample table shows 600,000 to 650,000 distinct CDR3 sequences, and 15% to 20% are seen once. The ten top clones hold 15% to 20% of the sample. The time point label here, explained by the study, means: newly diagnosed GD, antithyroid drugs for less than 3 months. For both TCR sequencing and RNA sequencing, RNA was extracted from PBMCs in TRIzol.

This same sample was also taken into another study, of T cells in Graves' hyperthyroidism and ophthalmopathy.

The sample here was peripheral blood mononuclear cells (PBMCs), taken at new diagnosis, from a patient treated with antithyroid drugs. Receptors originate from a woman aged 25 to 39 with Graves disease. Donor details come from another sample of the same person, matched by shared clones.

The chain couples TRBV6-2 or TRBV6-3 to TRBJ2-3, with D perhaps given as TRBD1 or TRBD2 (5 bases each). Germline V gene lookup returns CDR1 MNHEY and CDR2 SVGEGT. V lost 4 bases, J lost 1 base, and 24 bases lay in between. This CDR3 is built from 19 residues. The CDR3 bases are TGTGCCAGCAGTTCCCCAGGGCTAGCAATTAATACTGGCACAGATACGCAGTATTTT. Its translation: CASSSPGLAINTGTDTQYF.

This clonotype was observed at least ten times. The chain carries TRBV2 and TRBJ2-1; D is perhaps TRBD1 (5 bases). The CDR3 consists of 12 residues. Germline CDR1 and CDR2: SNHLY and FYNNEI. V lost 9 bases and J 3 bases, leaving 9 bases between the germline ends. CDR3 sequence reads: CASGRVYNEQFF. As DNA, the CDR3 is TGTGCCAGTGGCAGGGTCTACAATGAGCAGTTCTTC.

The V and J genes are TRBV9 and TRBJ1-5; D remains unclear. Germline CDR1 SGDLS, CDR2 YYNGEE. The V end lost 0 bases, the J end lost 0 bases, and 4 bases lay between the germline ends. CDR3 size: 14 residues. The CDR3 sequence: CASSVGFSNQPQHF. CDR3 DNA sequence: TGTGCCAGCAGCGTAGGTTTTAGCAATCAGCCCCAGCATTTT.

At least ten counts were recorded for this clonotype. The rearrangement uses TRBV7-2 and TRBJ2-1; 7 bases are shared with TRBD1. J was trimmed by 5 bases and V by 7 bases; bases with no gene match: 11. CDR3 length: 15 amino acids. CDR1 is SGHTA and CDR2 is FQGNSA in the germline V gene. The CDR3 here is CASTRPGQFHNEQFF. CDR3 coding DNA: TGTGCCAGCACCAGACCGGGACAGTTCCACAATGAGCAGTTCTTC.

This clonotype was found many times. The V gene is TRBV6-5, the J gene TRBJ1-1; the match to TRBD1 covers 10 bases. Germline V gene data show CDR1 as MNHEY and CDR2 as SVGAGI. J lost 4 bases, V lost 2 bases, and 7 bases had no gene match. The CDR3 loop spans 16 amino acids. The CDR3 DNA follows: TGTGCCAGCAGTTACACCGGGACAGGGGTGATCACTGAAGCTTTCTTT. This sequence encodes CASSYTGTGVITEAFF.

A few counts support this clonotype. The rearrangement uses TRBV6-1 and TRBJ2-7; unclear D gene. Germline V CDR1 and CDR2: MNHNS, SASEGT. V lost 6 bases to trimming and J lost 3 bases, with 18 bases between them. This CDR3 has 15 residues. CDR3 sequence: CASSLQPSAHYEQYF. The CDR3 DNA reads TGTGCCAGCAGCCTTCAGCCATCGGCCCACTACGAGCAGTACTTC.

This clonotype occurred many times. V and J are TRBV6-1 and TRBJ1-3; D is uncertain. This CDR3 is 14 amino acids long. V lost 5 bases and J 4 bases, leaving 12 bases between the germline ends. Germline V gene sequence: CDR1 MNHNS, CDR2 SASEGT. CDR3 sequence: CASSLVSHGNTIYF. CDR3 nucleotide sequence: TGTGCCAGCAGTCTAGTGTCTCACGGAAACACCATATATTTT.

The rearrangement uses TRBV10-3 and TRBJ1-3, with a possible D match to TRBD1 (5 bases). CDR3 length equals 16 residues. In germline, CDR1 is ENHRY, CDR2 SYGVKD. V dropped 7 bases and J dropped 0 bases, with 16 bases sitting between them. The CDR3, as DNA: TGTGCCATCAAGACTCCCCAGGGACCCTCTGGAAACACCATATATTTT. Residues: CAIKTPQGPSGNTIYF.

This chain connects TRBV12-3 or TRBV12-4 to TRBJ2-7, with D possibly TRBD2 on 6 matching bases. CDR3 length: 17 amino acids. Trimming cost V 3 bases and J 0 bases, with 18 bases left between them. The CDR3 coding sequence is TGTGCCAGCAGTTTCCCCGGGGCGGGATCCAACTCCTACGAGCAGTACTTC. It is translated as CASSFPGAGSNSYEQYF.

This clonotype was observed a handful of times. V is TRBV3-1 and J is TRBJ1-5; D remains ambiguous. The germline V and J ends were trimmed by 2 bases and 4 bases, with 6 bases remaining between them. Per the germline V gene, CDR1 is LGHDT and CDR2 is YNNKEL (reference sequence). The CDR3 is 13 amino acids. The CDR3 coding sequence is TGTGCCAGCAGCCAACAACTAAATCAGCCCCAGCATTTT. Its protein product is CASSQQLNQPQHF. Based on the CDR3 plus reference TRBV3-1 and TRBJ1-5, the full variable domain is DTAVSQTPKYLVTQMGNDKSIKCEQNLGHDTMYWYKQDSKKFLKIMFSYNNKELIINETVPNRFSPKSPDKAHLNLHINSLELGDSAVYFCASSQQLNQPQHFGDGTRLSIL.

This clonotype was seen more than once but under ten times. This rearrangement joins TRBV7-8 to TRBJ2-4; tentatively, D is TRBD2 (6 bases). V was cut by 5 bases and J by 3 bases, with 23 bases left in between. The CDR3 spans 18 residues. The V gene's germline CDR1 is SGHVS and CDR2 FQNEAQ. The CDR3: CASSPSASGVFGKNIQYF. The CDR3 DNA follows: TGTGCCAGCAGCCCAAGCGCTTCGGGGGTATTCGGCAAAAACATTCAGTACTTC.

This clonotype was found many times. The chain couples TRBV2 to TRBJ2-2; 7 bases line up with TRBD1. The CDR3 runs 14 residues. Germline CDR1 SNHLY, CDR2 FYNNEI. The V segment lost 7 bases and the J segment 5 bases; nucleotides outside the gene matches: 7. The CDR3 sequence: CASTGGVGTGELFF. The CDR3 DNA follows: TGTGCCAGCACAGGGGGAGTGGGGACCGGGGAGCTGTTTTTT.

In its sample, this clonotype was seen many times. The V and J genes are TRBV10-3 and TRBJ2-7; D may be TRBD2 (7 bases). This CDR3 comprises 12 residues. Germline CDR1 reads ENHRY; CDR2 reads SYGVKD. The V end was cut by 8 bases, the J end by 0 bases, with 8 bases between. For the CDR3, the DNA is TGTGCCATCGGGGGGGCCTCCTACGAGCAGTACTTC. This sequence encodes CAIGGASYEQYF.

This clonotype appeared a few times. This chain connects TRBV20-1 to TRBJ2-1, with 13 bases that match TRBD2. This CDR3 is 16 amino acids long. Germline CDR1 and CDR2: DFQATT and SNEGSKA (reference sequence). V gave up 5 bases and J gave up 9 bases; unmatched junction bases: 13. CDR3 sequence reads: CSAPIPTSGRAIEQFF. CDR3 in DNA: TGCAGTGCTCCCATCCCAACTAGCGGGAGGGCCATTGAGCAGTTCTTC.